The clone carrying this T cell receptor (beta chain) was seen many times. Each CDR3 protein gets one entry after TCRdb re-called the RT-PCR reads with MiXCR. The profile shows hundreds of thousands of distinct CDR3 sequences, 11% to 15% of them singletons. Germline V gene lookup returns CDR1 SGHRS and CDR2 YFSETQ. V gave up 5 bases and J gave up 3 bases; unmatched junction bases: 5. The CDR3 has 14 amino acids. The gene calls are TRBV5-1 and TRBJ2-1; the match to TRBD2 covers 7 bases. Material: memory CD4+ T cells from blood. The sequence came from a female donor in good health, serving as a healthy control. The CDR3 loop reads CASRQTSSYNEQFF. The CDR3 DNA reads TGCGCCAGCAGGCAGACTAGCAGCTACAATGAGCAGTTCTTC.